The source of this TCR beta chain is a study of response to subunit inactivated influenza vaccine. Study-level points and caveats: There was a suggestion from the authors that each seasonal influenza vaccination recruits few new T cells.

The CDR3 spans 14 residues. Germline CDR1 reads SGHTA; CDR2 reads FQGNSA. V was shortened by 5 bases and J by 4 bases, with 13 bases between the two germline ends. TCRdb re-called the RT-PCR reads with MiXCR, one entry per CDR3 protein. The table lists approximately 490,000 distinct CDR3 sequences, more than 7% of them singletons. This clonotype was detected a few times. Antigen: not known. The sample was PBMCs from blood, taken roughly 24 months after vaccination. The source is a man aged 45-69 years who received an inactivated influenza vaccine. The V call is TRBV7-2, the J call TRBJ2-3; perhaps D is TRBD1 or TRBD2 (5 bases each). The CDR3 DNA reads TGTGCCAGCAGCCCCATCCGGGGCCCAGATACGCAGTATTTT. Amino acid sequence: CASSPIRGPDTQYF.